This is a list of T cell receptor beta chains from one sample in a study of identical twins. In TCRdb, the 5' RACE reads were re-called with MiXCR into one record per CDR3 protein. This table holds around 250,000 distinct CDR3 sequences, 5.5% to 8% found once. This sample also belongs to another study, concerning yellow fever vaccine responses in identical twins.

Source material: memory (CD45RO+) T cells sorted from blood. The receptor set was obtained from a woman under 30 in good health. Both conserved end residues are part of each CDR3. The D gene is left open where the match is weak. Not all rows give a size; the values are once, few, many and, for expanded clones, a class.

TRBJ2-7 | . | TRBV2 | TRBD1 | CASSADRGRTYEQYF | TGTGCCAGCAGTGCCGACAGGGGGAGAACCTACGAGCAGTACTTC
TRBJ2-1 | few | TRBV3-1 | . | CASSQDLGARYNEQFF | TGTGCCAGCAGCCAAGATCTCGGAGCGAGGTACAATGAGCAGTTCTTC
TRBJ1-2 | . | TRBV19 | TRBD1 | CASSTWTGTNYGYTF | TGTGCCAGTAGTACATGGACAGGAACTAACTATGGCTACACCTTC
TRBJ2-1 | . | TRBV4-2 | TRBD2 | CASSQGMASGYNEQFF | TGTGCCAGCAGCCAAGGTATGGCTAGCGGGTACAATGAGCAGTTCTTC
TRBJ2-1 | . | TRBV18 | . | CASSPPGAGSFSNEQFF | TGTGCCAGCTCACCCCCCGGGGCGGGATCGTTTTCCAATGAGCAGTTCTTC
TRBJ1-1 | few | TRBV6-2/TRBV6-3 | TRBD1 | CASSFKMTGMGTEAFF | TGTGCCAGCAGTTTTAAAATGACAGGGATGGGCACTGAAGCTTTCTTT
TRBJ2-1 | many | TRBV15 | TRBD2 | CATSRSGSGFNEQFF | TGTGCCACCAGCAGGTCGGGTAGCGGGTTCAATGAGCAGTTCTTC
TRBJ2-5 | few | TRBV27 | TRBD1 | CASSQPGQQETQYF | TGTGCCAGCAGTCAACCGGGACAGCAAGAGACCCAGTACTTC
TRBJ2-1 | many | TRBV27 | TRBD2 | CASNPGLAGVFSYNEQFF | TGTGCCAGCAACCCGGGACTAGCGGGAGTCTTTTCTTACAATGAGCAGTTCTTC
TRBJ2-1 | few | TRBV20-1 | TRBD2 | CSAGDYLEQFF | TGCAGTGCGGGGGACTACCTCGAGCAGTTCTTC
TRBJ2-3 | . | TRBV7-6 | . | CASSPDSLTQYF | TGTGCCAGCAGCCCGGACTCTCTTACGCAGTATTTT
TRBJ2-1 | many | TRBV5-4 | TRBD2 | CASSLQSGTSGRAVF | TGTGCCAGCAGCTTACAATCCGGGACTAGCGGGAGGGCAGTCTTC
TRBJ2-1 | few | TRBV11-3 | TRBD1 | CASSYIQGDDEQFF | TGTGCCAGCAGCTATATTCAGGGGGACGATGAGCAGTTCTTC
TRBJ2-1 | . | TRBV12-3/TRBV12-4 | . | CASSFFISNEQFF | TGTGCCAGCAGTTTTTTCATCTCCAATGAGCAGTTCTTC
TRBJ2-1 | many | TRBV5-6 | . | CASSFVGSYNEQFF | TGTGCCAGCAGCTTCGTCGGCTCATACAATGAGCAGTTCTTC
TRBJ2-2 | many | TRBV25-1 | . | CASTAPGTGELFF | TGTGCCAGCACCGCCCCGGGTACCGGGGAGCTGTTTTTT
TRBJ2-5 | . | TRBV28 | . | CASSFHGTGKTQYF | TGTGCCAGCAGTTTCCATGGGACTGGGAAGACCCAGTACTTC
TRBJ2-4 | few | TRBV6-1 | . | CASSPDQGAVAKNIQYF | TGTGCCAGCAGTCCAGATCAGGGAGCGGTAGCCAAAAACATTCAGTACTTC
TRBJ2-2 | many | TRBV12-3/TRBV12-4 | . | CASSLMYFTNTGELFF | TGTGCCAGCAGTTTAATGTACTTTACGAACACCGGGGAGCTGTTTTTT
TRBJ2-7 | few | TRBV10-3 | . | CAIREGLVSYEQYF | TGTGCCATCAGGGAGGGGCTAGTGTCCTACGAGCAGTACTTC
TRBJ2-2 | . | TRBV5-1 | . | CASRGLSTARELFF | TGCGCCAGCAGAGGGTTATCTACAGCGAGGGAGCTGTTTTTT
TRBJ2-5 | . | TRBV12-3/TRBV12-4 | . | CASSPDGVEETQYF | TGTGCCAGCAGCCCGGATGGGGTTGAGGAGACCCAGTACTTC
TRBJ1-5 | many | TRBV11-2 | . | CASSFNSNQPQHF | TGTGCCAGCAGCTTTAATAGCAATCAGCCCCAGCATTTT
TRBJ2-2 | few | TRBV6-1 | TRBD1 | CASRMTGGAGANTGELFF | TGTGCCAGCAGGATGACAGGGGGCGCGGGCGCGAACACCGGGGAGCTGTTTTTT
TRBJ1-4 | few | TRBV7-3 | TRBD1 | CASSLTGGGNEKLFF | TGTGCCAGCAGCCTCACAGGGGGCGGTAATGAAAAACTGTTTTTT
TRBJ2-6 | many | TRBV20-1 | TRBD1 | CSASPGGLSGANVLTF | TGCAGTGCTAGCCCAGGGGGCCTCTCTGGGGCCAACGTCCTGACTTTC
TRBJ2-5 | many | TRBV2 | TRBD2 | CASSRSSGQETQYF | TGTGCCAGCAGTCGGTCTAGCGGACAAGAGACCCAGTACTTC
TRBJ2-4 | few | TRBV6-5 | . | CASSYSNDRNIQYF | TGTGCCAGCAGTTACTCGAACGATAGAAACATTCAGTACTTC
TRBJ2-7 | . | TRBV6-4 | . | CASILGGGYEQYF | TGTGCCAGCATCTTAGGGGGGGGCTACGAGCAGTACTTC